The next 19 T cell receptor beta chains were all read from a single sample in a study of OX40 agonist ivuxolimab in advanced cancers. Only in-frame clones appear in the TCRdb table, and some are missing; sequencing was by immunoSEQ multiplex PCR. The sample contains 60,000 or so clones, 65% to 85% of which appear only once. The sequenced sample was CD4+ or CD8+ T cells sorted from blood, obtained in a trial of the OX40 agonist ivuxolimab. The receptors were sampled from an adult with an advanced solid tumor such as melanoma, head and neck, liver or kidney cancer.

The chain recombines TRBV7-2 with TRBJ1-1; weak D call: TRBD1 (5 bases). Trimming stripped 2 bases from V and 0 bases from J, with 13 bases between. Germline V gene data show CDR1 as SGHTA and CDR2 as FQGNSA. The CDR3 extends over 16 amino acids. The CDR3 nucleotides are TGTGCCAGCAGCTTAAATCCGGCCAGGGTGAACACTGAAGCTTTCTTT. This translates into CASSLNPARVNTEAFF.

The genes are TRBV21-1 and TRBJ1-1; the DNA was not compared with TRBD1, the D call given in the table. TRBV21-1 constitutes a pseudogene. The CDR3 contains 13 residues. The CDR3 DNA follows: TGTGCCAGGCGACAGGGAGGAGGCACTGAAGCTTTCTTT. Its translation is CARRQGGGTEAFF.

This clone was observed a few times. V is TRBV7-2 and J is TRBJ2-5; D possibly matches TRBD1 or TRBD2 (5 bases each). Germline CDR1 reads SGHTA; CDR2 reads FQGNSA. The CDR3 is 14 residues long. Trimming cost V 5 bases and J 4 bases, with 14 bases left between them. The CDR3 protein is CASSRGSASETQYF. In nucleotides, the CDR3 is TGTGCCAGCAGCCGGGGCTCCGCCTCAGAGACCCAGTACTTC.

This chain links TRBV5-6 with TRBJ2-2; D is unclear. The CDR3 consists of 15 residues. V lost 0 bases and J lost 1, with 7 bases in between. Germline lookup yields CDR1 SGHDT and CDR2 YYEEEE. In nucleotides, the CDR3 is TGTGCCAGCAGCTTGGGACGGAGGAACACCGGGGAGCTGTTTTTT. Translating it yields CASSLGRRNTGELFF.

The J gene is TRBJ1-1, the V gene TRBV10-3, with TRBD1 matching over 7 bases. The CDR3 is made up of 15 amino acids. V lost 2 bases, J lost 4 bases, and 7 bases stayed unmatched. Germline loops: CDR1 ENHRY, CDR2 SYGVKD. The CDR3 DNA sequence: TGTGCCATCAGTGAGAGGGGGCAGGGCTTCACTGAAGCTTTCTTT. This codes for CAISERGQGFTEAFF.

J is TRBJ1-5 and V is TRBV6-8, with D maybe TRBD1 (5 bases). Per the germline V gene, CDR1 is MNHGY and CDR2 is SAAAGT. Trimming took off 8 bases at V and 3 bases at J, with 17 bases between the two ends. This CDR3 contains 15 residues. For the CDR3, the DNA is TGTGCCAGCCCTAGGGCAGGGATCTTCAATCAGCCCCAGCATTTT. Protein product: CASPRAGIFNQPQHF.

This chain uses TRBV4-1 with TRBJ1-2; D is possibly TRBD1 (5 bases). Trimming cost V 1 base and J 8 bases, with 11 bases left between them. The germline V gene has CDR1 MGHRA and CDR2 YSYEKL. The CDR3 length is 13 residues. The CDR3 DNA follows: TGCGCCAGCAGCCAAGGGCCCCGACAGGGCTACACCTTC. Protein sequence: CASSQGPRQGYTF.

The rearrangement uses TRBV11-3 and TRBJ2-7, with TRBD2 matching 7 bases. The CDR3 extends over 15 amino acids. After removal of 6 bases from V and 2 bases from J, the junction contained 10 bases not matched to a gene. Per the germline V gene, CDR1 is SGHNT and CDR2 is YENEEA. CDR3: CASSQGLADTYEQYF. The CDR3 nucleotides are TGTGCCAGCAGTCAAGGGCTAGCGGATACCTACGAGCAGTACTTC.

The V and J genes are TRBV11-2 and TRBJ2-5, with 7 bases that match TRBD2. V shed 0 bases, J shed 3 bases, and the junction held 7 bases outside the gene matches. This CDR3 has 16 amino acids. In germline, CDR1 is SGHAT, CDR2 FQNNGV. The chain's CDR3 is CASSLEGGILEETQYF. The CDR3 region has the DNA TGTGCCAGCAGCTTAGAGGGGGGGATTTTGGAAGAGACCCAGTACTTC.

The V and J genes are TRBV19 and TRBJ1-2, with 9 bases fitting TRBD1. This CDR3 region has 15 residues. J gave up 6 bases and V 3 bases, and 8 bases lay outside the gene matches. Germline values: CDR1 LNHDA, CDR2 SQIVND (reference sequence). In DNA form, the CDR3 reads TGTGCCAGTAGTATGCCGCGACAGGGGGGCGATGGCTACACCTTC. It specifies CASSMPRQGGDGYTF. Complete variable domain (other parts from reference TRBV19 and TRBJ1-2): DGGITQSPKYLFRKEGQNVTLSCEQNLNHDAMYWYRQDPGQGLRLIYYSQIVNDFQKGDIAEGYSVSREKKESFPLTVTSAQKNPTAFYLCASSMPRQGGDGYTFGSGTRLTVV.

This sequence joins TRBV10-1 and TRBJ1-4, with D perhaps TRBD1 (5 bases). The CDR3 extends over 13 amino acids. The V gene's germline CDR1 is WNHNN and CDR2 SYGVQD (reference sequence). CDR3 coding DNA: TGCGCGCTACTGGACAAGTCTAATGAAAAACTGTTTTTT. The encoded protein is CALLDKSNEKLFF.

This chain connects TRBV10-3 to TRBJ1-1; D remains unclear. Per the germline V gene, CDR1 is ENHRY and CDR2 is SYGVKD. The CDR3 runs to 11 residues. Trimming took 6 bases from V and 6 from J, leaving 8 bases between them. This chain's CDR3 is CAIRKNSEAFF. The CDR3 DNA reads TGTGCCATCAGAAAAAACTCTGAAGCTTTCTTT.

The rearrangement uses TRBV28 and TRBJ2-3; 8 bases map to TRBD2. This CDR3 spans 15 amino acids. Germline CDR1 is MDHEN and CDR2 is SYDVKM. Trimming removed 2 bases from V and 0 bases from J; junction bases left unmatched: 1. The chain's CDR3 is CASSLGGGSTDTQYF. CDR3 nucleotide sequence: TGTGCCAGCAGTTTAGGCGGGGGGAGCACAGATACGCAGTATTTT.

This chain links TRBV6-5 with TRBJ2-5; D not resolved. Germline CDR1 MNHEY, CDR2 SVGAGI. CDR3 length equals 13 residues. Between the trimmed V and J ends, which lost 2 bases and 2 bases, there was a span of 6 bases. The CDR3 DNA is TGTGCCAGCAGTTACAGATTACAAGAGACCCAGTACTTC. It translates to CASSYRLQETQYF.

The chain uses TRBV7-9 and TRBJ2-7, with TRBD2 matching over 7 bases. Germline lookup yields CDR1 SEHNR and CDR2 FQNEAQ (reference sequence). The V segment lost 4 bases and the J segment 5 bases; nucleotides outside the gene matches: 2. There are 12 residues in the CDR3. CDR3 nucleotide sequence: TGTGCCAGCAGCTCGACTAGCCACGAGCAGTACTTC. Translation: CASSSTSHEQYF. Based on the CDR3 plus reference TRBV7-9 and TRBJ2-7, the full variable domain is DTGVSQNPRHKITKRGQNVTFRCDPISEHNRLYWYRQTLGQGPEFLTYFQNEAQLEKSRLLSDRFSAERPKGSFSTLEIQRTEQGDSAMYLCASSSTSHEQYFGPGTRLTVT.

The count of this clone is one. CDR3 amino acids: CASSEGLDYEQFF. The CDR3 DNA is TGCGCCAGCAGTGAGGGGCTAGACTATGAGCAGTTCTTC. The V call is TRBV10-1, the J call TRBJ2-1; the D is unclear. The CDR3 spans 13 residues. Germline V CDR1 and CDR2: WNHNN, SYGVQD (reference sequence). V gave up 2 bases and J gave up 8 bases, with 10 bases separating them.

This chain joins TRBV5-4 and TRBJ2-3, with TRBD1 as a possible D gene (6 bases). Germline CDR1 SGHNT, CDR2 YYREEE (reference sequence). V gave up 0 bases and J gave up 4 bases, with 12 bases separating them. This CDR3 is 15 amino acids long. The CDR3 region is CASSLEQGRSDTQYF. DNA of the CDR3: TGTGCCAGCAGCTTGGAACAGGGACGGTCAGATACGCAGTATTTT.

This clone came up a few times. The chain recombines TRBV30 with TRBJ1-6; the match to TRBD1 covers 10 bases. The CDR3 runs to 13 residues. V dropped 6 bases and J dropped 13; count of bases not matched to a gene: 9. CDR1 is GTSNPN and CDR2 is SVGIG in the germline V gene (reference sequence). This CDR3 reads CACSGTGVNPLHF. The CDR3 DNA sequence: TGTGCCTGCTCCGGGACAGGGGTCAATCCCCTCCACTTT.

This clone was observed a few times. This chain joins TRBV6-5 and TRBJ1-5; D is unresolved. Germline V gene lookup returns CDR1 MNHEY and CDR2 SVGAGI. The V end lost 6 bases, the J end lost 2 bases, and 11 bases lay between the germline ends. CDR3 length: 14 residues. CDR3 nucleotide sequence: TGTGCCAGCAGCCTTGGTAGGGGCAATCAGCCCCAGCATTTT. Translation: CASSLGRGNQPQHF.